Below are 32 T cell receptor beta chains sequenced from a single sample in a study of vaccination and CD4 T cells after COVID-19. As for treatment: roughly 11-day PBMC culture with coronavirus spike peptide pools or control peptides (ViraFEST assay). These receptors have no identified antigens. Once obtained from cultured CD4+ T cells, the DNA was sequenced using the Oncomine TCR Beta short-read assay. One entry per CDR3 protein, called by TCRdb with MiXCR from the PCR reads. The sample carries 10,000 to 14,000 distinct CDR3 sequences, less than 65% recorded once. The starting material was CD4+ T cells from blood, cultured in vitro, obtained before SARS-CoV-2 vaccination. These receptor sequences come from a human donor who had recovered from COVID-19.

This clonotype was seen a handful of times. The chain employs TRBV27 and TRBJ2-3; 14 bases align to TRBD2. Per the germline V gene, CDR1 is MNHEY and CDR2 is SMNVEV (reference sequence). The V and J ends lost 6 bases and 7 bases, in that order; junction bases with no gene match: 12. The CDR3 loop spans 17 amino acids. CDR3 bases: TGTGCCAGCAGCGCGGGACTAGCGGGAGTGGGCGTGTATACGCAGTATTTT. Its protein is CASSAGLAGVGVYTQYF.

The V gene is TRBV28, the J gene TRBJ2-5; 7 bases are a match to TRBD1. This CDR3 comprises 15 residues. CDR1 is MDHEN and CDR2 is SYDVKM in the germline V gene. V shed 3 bases and J 4 bases; nucleotides not matched to a gene: 8. CDR3 amino acids: CASSLKGAGGETQYF. The CDR3, as DNA: TGTGCCAGCAGTTTGAAGGGGGCTGGAGGAGAGACCCAGTACTTC.

The table lists this clonotype with a few counts. The rearrangement joins TRBV20-1 to TRBJ2-4; 9 bases agree with TRBD1. The CDR3 extends over 14 amino acids. Trimming at V came to 5 bases and at J to 0 bases, leaving 2 bases not matched to a gene. Germline CDR1 reads DFQATT; CDR2 reads SNEGSKA (reference sequence). The CDR3 coding sequence is TGCAGTGCTGGACAGGGGCTAGCCAAAAACATTCAGTACTTC. Encoded protein: CSAGQGLAKNIQYF.

This clonotype turned up a few times. The chain carries TRBV7-3 and TRBJ2-3; D remains unclear. V dropped 5 bases and J dropped 0 bases, with 9 bases sitting between them. The CDR3 loop spans 14 amino acids. Germline V gives CDR1 SGHTA, CDR2 FQGTGA. The DNA for the CDR3 is TGTGCCAGCAGCCCCGGACGGAGCACAGATACGCAGTATTTT. It codes for CASSPGRSTDTQYF.

The rearrangement joins TRBV11-3 to TRBJ1-1; D gene unclear. The germline gives CDR1 SGHNT, CDR2 YENEEA. The CDR3 consists of 13 residues. With 4 bases removed from V and 3 bases from J, the gap between germline ends came to 9 bases. CDR3 sequence: CASSSGQDTEAFF. For the CDR3, the DNA is TGTGCCAGCAGCTCCGGGCAGGACACTGAAGCTTTCTTT.

V usage is TRBV6-5 and J usage is TRBJ2-5; D not certain. Deletions cut 2 bases from V and 5 bases from J, with 6 bases between. The CDR3 consists of 12 residues. Germline CDR1 is MNHEY and CDR2 is SVGAGI. The CDR3 nucleotides read TGTGCCAGCAGTTACCCTAGTGAGACCCAGTACTTC. It codes for CASSYPSETQYF.

This clonotype has just one count. This sequence joins TRBV4-1 and TRBJ2-5; D is possibly TRBD2 (5 bases). CDR1 is MGHRA, CDR2 YSYEKL, per germline. This CDR3 spans 17 amino acids. V was trimmed by 3 bases and J by 4 bases, leaving 21 bases between them. The CDR3 spells CASSQPYRGGEGETQYF. The CDR3 nucleotides are TGCGCCAGCAGCCAGCCCTATCGGGGTGGTGAAGGAGAGACCCAGTACTTC.

The V gene is TRBV24-1, the J gene TRBJ2-1; D perhaps matches TRBD1 (5 bases). The germline V and J ends were trimmed by 2 bases and 0 bases, with 10 bases remaining between them. The germline V gene encodes CDR1 KGHDR and CDR2 SFDVKD. CDR3 size: 16 residues. The CDR3 sequence: CATSDSRADSYNEQFF. The CDR3 DNA reads as TGTGCCACCAGTGATTCCAGGGCCGACTCCTACAATGAGCAGTTCTTC.

The gene calls are TRBV15 and TRBJ2-2; 7 nucleotides line up with TRBD1. Losses at the gene ends were 0 bases for V and 3 bases for J; bases not matched to a gene: 4. CDR3 size: 16 residues. Per germline, CDR1 LNHNV and CDR2 YYDKDF (reference sequence). CDR3 sequence reads: CATSRDRGRDTGELFF. The CDR3 DNA is TGTGCCACCAGCAGAGATAGGGGGCGGGACACCGGGGAGCTGTTTTTT. Complete variable domain (other parts from reference TRBV15 and TRBJ2-2): DAMVIQNPRYQVTQFGKPVTLSCSQTLNHNVMYWYQQKSSQAPKLLFHYYDKDFNNEADTPDNFQSRRPNTSFCFLDIRSPGLGDTAMYLCATSRDRGRDTGELFFGEGSRLTVL.

V is TRBV24-1 and J is TRBJ2-3; 9 nucleotides align to TRBD1. Trimming took 2 bases from V and 4 from J; bases not matched to a gene: 6. CDR3 length: 16 amino acids. Germline CDR1 is KGHDR and CDR2 is SFDVKD. The chain's CDR3 is CATSDWGTGWSDTQYF. CDR3 sequence (DNA): TGTGCCACCAGTGATTGGGGGACAGGGTGGTCAGATACGCAGTATTTT.

V is TRBV20-1 and J is TRBJ2-3; either TRBD1 or TRBD2 may fit D (6 bases each). Germline-derived CDR1 and CDR2 are DFQATT and SNEGSKA (reference sequence). Between the trimmed V and J ends, which lost 7 bases and 2 bases, there was a span of 19 bases. This CDR3 has 15 amino acids. CDR3 in amino acids: CSVGGQGSFTDTQYF. CDR3 nucleotide sequence: TGCAGTGTCGGGGGCCAGGGCTCATTCACAGATACGCAGTATTTT.

CDR3 bases: TGTGCCAGCAGCCAACACCGGAACACCGGGGAGCTGTTTTTT. Translating gives CASSQHRNTGELFF. V usage is TRBV7-2 and J usage is TRBJ2-2; no reliable D call. Germline V gene sequence: CDR1 SGHTA, CDR2 FQGNSA. CDR3 length: 14 residues. The germline V and J ends were trimmed by 5 bases and 1 base, with 8 bases remaining between them.

The rearrangement uses TRBV7-9 and TRBJ1-1, with unresolved D. Germline V CDR1 and CDR2: SEHNR, FQNEAQ (reference sequence). The V end lost 1 base, the J end lost 1 base, and 7 bases lay between the germline ends. The CDR3 covers 14 residues. This chain's CDR3 is CASSLEAGNTEAFF. In DNA, the CDR3 is TGTGCCAGCAGCTTAGAGGCAGGGAACACTGAAGCTTTCTTT. The complete variable domain, with remaining parts taken from reference TRBV7-9 and TRBJ1-1, reads DTGVSQNPRHKITKRGQNVTFRCDPISEHNRLYWYRQTLGQGPEFLTYFQNEAQLEKSRLLSDRFSAERPKGSFSTLEIQRTEQGDSAMYLCASSLEAGNTEAFFGQGTRLTVV.

This clonotype was counted a few times. The CDR3 DNA follows: TGCAGCGTTGTGGGGACGCACTACGAGCAGTACTTC. It encodes CSVVGTHYEQYF. The rearrangement links TRBV29-1 to TRBJ2-7; D tentatively fits TRBD1 or TRBD2 (5 bases each). Trimming pared 4 bases from V and 3 bases from J, leaving 10 bases between. CDR3 length equals 12 residues. In germline, CDR1 is SQVTM, CDR2 ANQGSEA.

This clonotype was counted between two and nine times. This sequence joins TRBV19 and TRBJ1-1; TRBD1 aligns across 7 bases. CDR1 and CDR2 from the germline V gene are LNHDA and SQIVND (reference sequence). The CDR3 has 15 residues. With V trimmed by 6 bases and J by 0 bases, 7 bases remained unmatched. CDR3 nucleotide sequence: TGTGCCAGTAGAGGACAGGCCATCCTGAACACTGAAGCTTTCTTT. Translating it yields CASRGQAILNTEAFF.

This clonotype was observed a handful of times. The chain recombines TRBV27 with TRBJ1-2, with D hard to call. CDR3 length: 15 residues. CDR1 is MNHEY and CDR2 is SMNVEV in the germline V gene (reference sequence). Trimming shortened V by 4 bases and J by 8 bases, and 20 bases separated the two germline ends. CDR3 sequence (DNA): TGTGCCAGCAGTTCGGGAGGATGGGCCTTGGGGGGCTACACCTTC. Amino acid sequence: CASSSGGWALGGYTF.

This clonotype was seen a few times. The genes are TRBV7-3 and TRBJ2-3; D is perhaps TRBD2 (6 bases). The CDR3 spans 13 residues. Trimming cost V 4 bases and J 5 bases, with 10 bases left between them. Germline lookup yields CDR1 SGHTA and CDR2 FQGTGA. CDR3 sequence reads: CASSSLAGDTQYF. CDR3 sequence (DNA): TGTGCCAGCAGCTCACTAGCCGGAGATACGCAGTATTTT.

Of note for this clonotype: Mismatch with germline at one junction end may stem from a read error. The rearrangement links TRBV7-9 to TRBJ2-3; possible D gene TRBD2, 5 bases. CDR1 SEHNR and CDR2 FQNEAQ come from the germline V gene (reference sequence). The CDR3 sequence is 14 residues long. DNA for the CDR3: TGTGCCAGTAGCTTAGGCGTTAGCGCAGATACGCAGTATTTT. It translates to CASSLGVSADTQYF. Full variable domain (rest looked up from reference TRBV7-9 and TRBJ2-3): DTGVSQNPRHKITKRGQNVTFRCDPISEHNRLYWYRQTLGQGPEFLTYFQNEAQLEKSRLLSDRFSAERPKGSFSTLEIQRTEQGDSAMYLCASSLGVSADTQYFGPGTRLTVL.

The V and J genes are TRBV20-1 and TRBJ1-6; D gene unclear. Germline V gene sequence: CDR1 DFQATT, CDR2 SNEGSKA (reference sequence). V gave up 6 bases and J gave up 7 bases, with 19 bases separating them. The CDR3 sequence is 15 residues long. The CDR3 protein is CSATHGAPRNSPLHF. CDR3 in DNA: TGCAGTGCGACCCACGGAGCCCCTCGGAATTCACCCCTCCACTTT.

J is TRBJ2-2 and V is TRBV12-3 or TRBV12-4; D remains ambiguous. The CDR3 is made up of 15 amino acids. V lost 1 base to trimming and J lost 3 bases, with 9 bases between them. The CDR3 coding sequence is TGTGCCAGCAGTTTAGGGGATACCTACACCGGGGAGCTGTTTTTT. Translated: CASSLGDTYTGELFF.

V usage is TRBV15 and J usage is TRBJ2-3; the D gene could be TRBD1 or TRBD2 (5 bases each). Trimming removed 3 bases at V and 0 bases at J, with 7 bases between. The CDR3 loop spans 14 amino acids. Germline-derived CDR1 and CDR2 are LNHNV and YYDKDF (reference sequence). The CDR3 region is CATSSWGSTDTQYF. The DNA of the CDR3 is TGTGCCACCAGCAGTTGGGGGAGCACAGATACGCAGTATTTT.

V and J are TRBV27 and TRBJ1-1; TRBD1 aligns across 10 bases. The CDR3 is 16 residues long. CDR1 is MNHEY, CDR2 SMNVEV, per germline (reference sequence). The V gene end was trimmed by 5 bases and the J gene end by 3 bases; junction bases not matched to a gene: 9. The CDR3, as DNA: TGTGCCAGCAGTACCTGGGACAGGGGATCGTACACTGAAGCTTTCTTT. This codes for CASSTWDRGSYTEAFF.

The chain joins TRBV7-2 to TRBJ2-5; D is possibly TRBD1 (5 bases). Per the germline V gene, CDR1 is SGHTA and CDR2 is FQGNSA. V was cut by 1 base and J by 6 bases, with 9 bases left in between. The CDR3 loop spans 13 amino acids. CDR3 nucleotides: TGTGCCAGCAGCTTAGGGCAGGGTCAGACCCAGTACTTC. Protein product: CASSLGQGQTQYF.

V usage is TRBV27 and J usage is TRBJ1-2; D is undetermined. Germline assignment: CDR1 MNHEY and CDR2 SMNVEV (reference sequence). This CDR3 has 13 amino acids. The V and J ends lost 4 bases and 0 bases respectively, with 6 bases between them. CDR3 loop: CASSYTANYGYTF. CDR3 nucleotide sequence: TGTGCCAGCAGTTATACAGCTAACTATGGCTACACCTTC.

CDR3 sequence (DNA): TGTGCCAGCAGTCGGCAGGGTGATCAGCCCCAGCATTTT. It specifies CASSRQGDQPQHF. The V call is TRBV7-9, the J call TRBJ1-5; a possible D gene is TRBD1 (5 bases). Germline CDR1 is SEHNR and CDR2 is FQNEAQ (reference sequence). V lost 6 bases to trimming and J lost 5 bases, with 11 bases between them. The length of the CDR3 is 13 residues.

This chain uses TRBV2 with TRBJ1-4, with unresolved D. Trimming stripped 5 bases from V and 7 bases from J, with 8 bases between. This CDR3 region has 12 residues. Germline values: CDR1 SNHLY, CDR2 FYNNEI. CDR3 region: CASSMESEKLFF. The DNA of the CDR3 is TGTGCCAGCAGTATGGAGAGTGAAAAACTGTTTTTT.

This clonotype has only one observation. V is TRBV6-1 and J is TRBJ2-1; D is undetermined. Trimming left V 5 bases short and J 2 bases short, with 13 bases between. This CDR3 contains 15 residues. Germline V gives CDR1 MNHNS, CDR2 SASEGT. The CDR3 protein is CASSKTTAAYNEQFF. In nucleotides, the CDR3 is TGTGCCAGCAGTAAAACTACAGCCGCCTACAATGAGCAGTTCTTC.

The chain links TRBV18 to TRBJ2-3; D is unclear. In germline, CDR1 is KGHSH, CDR2 LQKENI. Trimming left V 4 bases short and J 0 bases short, with 8 bases between. The CDR3 totals 14 residues. Here the CDR3 reads CASSRSGSTDTQYF. DNA for the CDR3: TGTGCCAGCTCACGTTCCGGGAGCACAGATACGCAGTATTTT.

The rearrangement joins TRBV20-1 to TRBJ2-2; unclear D gene. Germline V lookup: CDR1 DFQATT, CDR2 SNEGSKA (reference sequence). The length of the CDR3 is 11 residues. With 1 base removed from V and 6 bases from J, the gap between germline ends came to 3 bases. CDR3 bases: TGCAGTGCTAGAGGGCCCGGGGAGCTGTTTTTT. It is translated as CSARGPGELFF.

The rearrangement joins TRBV30 to TRBJ1-1, with D hard to call. Germline V gene data show CDR1 as GTSNPN and CDR2 as SVGIG (reference sequence). Trimming stripped 2 bases from V and 4 bases from J, with 8 bases between. The CDR3 has 12 amino acids. The CDR3 DNA is TGTGCCTGGAGTTTGCGGACCACTGAAGCTTTCTTT. This sequence encodes CAWSLRTTEAFF.

This clonotype was seen only a few times. V usage is TRBV7-2 and J usage is TRBJ2-1; possibly TRBD1 for D (6 bases). Germline values: CDR1 SGHTA, CDR2 FQGNSA. The CDR3 loop spans 16 amino acids. Trimming took off 5 bases at V and 5 bases at J, with 19 bases between the two ends. The chain's CDR3 is CASSAPTGLFDNEQFF. CDR3 bases: TGTGCCAGCAGCGCACCGACAGGTTTGTTCGACAATGAGCAGTTCTTC.

The rearrangement links TRBV21-1 to TRBJ2-7. TRBV21-1 is shown as a pseudogene. This CDR3 contains 16 residues. The CDR3 is CASSKFGGGGTYEQYF. CDR3 bases: TGTGCCAGCAGCAAATTTGGTGGCGGTGGGACCTACGAGCAGTACTTC.